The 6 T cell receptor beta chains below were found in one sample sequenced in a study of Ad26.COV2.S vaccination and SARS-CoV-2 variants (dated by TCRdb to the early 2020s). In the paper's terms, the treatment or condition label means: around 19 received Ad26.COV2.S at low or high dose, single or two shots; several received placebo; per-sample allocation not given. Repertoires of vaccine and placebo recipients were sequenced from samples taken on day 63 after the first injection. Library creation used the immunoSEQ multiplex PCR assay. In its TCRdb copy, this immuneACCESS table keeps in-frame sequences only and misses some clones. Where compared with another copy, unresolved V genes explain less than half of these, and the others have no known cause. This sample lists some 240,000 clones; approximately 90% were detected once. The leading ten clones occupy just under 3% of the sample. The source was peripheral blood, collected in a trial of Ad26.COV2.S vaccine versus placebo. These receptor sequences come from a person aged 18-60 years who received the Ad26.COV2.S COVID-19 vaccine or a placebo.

The CDR3 coding sequence is TGCAGCTTCCTAGGATTATCCGGGGAGCTGTTTTTT. The encoded protein is CSFLGLSGELFF. The chain links TRBV29-1 to TRBJ2-2; D gene unclear. Per germline, CDR1 SQVTM and CDR2 ANQGSEA. The length of the CDR3 is 12 residues. V was pared by 8 bases and J by 6 bases, with 13 bases between.

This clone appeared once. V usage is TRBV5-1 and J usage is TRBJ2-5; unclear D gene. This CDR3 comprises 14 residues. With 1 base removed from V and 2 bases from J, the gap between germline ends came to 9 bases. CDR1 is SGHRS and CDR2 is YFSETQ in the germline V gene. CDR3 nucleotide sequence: TGCGCCAGCAGCTTGATGCCCACACAAGAGACCCAGTACTTC. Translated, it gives CASSLMPTQETQYF.

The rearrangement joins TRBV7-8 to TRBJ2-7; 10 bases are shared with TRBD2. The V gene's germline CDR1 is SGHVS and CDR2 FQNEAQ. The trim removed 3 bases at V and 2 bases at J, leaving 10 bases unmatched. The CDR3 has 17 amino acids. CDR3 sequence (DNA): TGTGCCAGCAGCTTGTTTACCGGGACTAGCGCTACCTACGAGCAGTACTTC. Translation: CASSLFTGTSATYEQYF.

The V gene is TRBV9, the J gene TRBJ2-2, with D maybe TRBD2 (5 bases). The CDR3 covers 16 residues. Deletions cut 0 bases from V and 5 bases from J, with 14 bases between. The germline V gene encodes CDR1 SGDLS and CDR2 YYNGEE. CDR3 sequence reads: CASSVDLGSGTGELFF. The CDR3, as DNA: TGTGCCAGCAGCGTAGATCTGGGTTCGGGGACCGGGGAGCTGTTTTTT.

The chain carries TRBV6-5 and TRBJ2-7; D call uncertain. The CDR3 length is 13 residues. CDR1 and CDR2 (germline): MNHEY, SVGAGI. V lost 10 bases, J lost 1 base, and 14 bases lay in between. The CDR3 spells CATDGLGSYEQYF. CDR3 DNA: TGTGCCACCGACGGGTTAGGGTCCTACGAGCAGTACTTC.

The CDR3 sequence is CASSWEQGSGTEAFF. The CDR3 DNA reads TGCGCCAGCAGCTGGGAACAGGGGTCGGGCACTGAAGCTTTCTTT. The V call is TRBV5-1, the J call TRBJ1-1; 7 nucleotides match TRBD1. J gave up 4 bases and V 3 bases, and 9 bases lay outside the gene matches. Germline V gene lookup returns CDR1 SGHRS and CDR2 YFSETQ. The CDR3 extends over 15 amino acids.